A selection of T cell receptor beta chains follows, all from one sample in a study of T and B cells in COVID-19 patients. TCRdb fed the multiplex PCR reads into MiXCR, producing one record per CDR3 protein. The sample has approximately 16,000 distinct CDR3 sequences; about 30% are singletons. Sequenced input: blood. Receptors were obtained from a human donor who had recovered from COVID-19. Each CDR3 is given with its conserved first and last residue. The D gene is left open where the match is weak. Size is stated for part of the rows, as once, few or many counts, or as a class when the clone is expanded.

D,V,J,size,DNA,CDR3
TRBD1,TRBV10-2,TRBJ2-3,-,TGCGCCAGCAGACGGACAGGGGGCCGCACAGATACGCAGTATTTT,CASRRTGGRTDTQYF
-,TRBV6-1,TRBJ2-5,many,TGTGCCAGCAGCACGGGGTCGACCCCTGTCGGGACCCAGTACTTC,CASSTGSTPVGTQYF
-,TRBV5-1,TRBJ1-4,-,TGCGCCAGCAGAGATGACAGATCCGCAACGAATGAAAAACTGTTTTTT,CASRDDRSATNEKLFF
-,TRBV27,TRBJ2-7,medium-sized,TGTGCCAGCAGCATGTGGGGGTCGGTGGGGTACGAGCAGTACTTC,CASSMWGSVGYEQYF
TRBD2,TRBV12-3/TRBV12-4,TRBJ2-1,medium-sized,TGTGCCAGCCTTTCAGGCGGGGGGGCGGGAAATGAGCAGTTCTTC,CASLSGGGAGNEQFF
TRBD2,TRBV18,TRBJ2-2,many,TGTGCCAGCTCACCACTAGCGGGAGGGCCGAACACCGGGGAGCTGTTTTTT,CASSPLAGGPNTGELFF
-,TRBV6-2/TRBV6-3,TRBJ2-5,-,TGTGCCAGCAGGGACTGGTCCCAAGAGACCCAGTACTTC,CASRDWSQETQYF
-,TRBV12-3/TRBV12-4,TRBJ2-7,few,TGTGCCAGCAGTAAACTCCCGGGAAACGAGCAGTACTTC,CASSKLPGNEQYF
TRBD1,TRBV11-2,TRBJ1-2,-,TGTGCCAGCAGCCCCCGCCGGGGACAGGGGGGGGATGGCTACACCTTC,CASSPRRGQGGDGYTF
-,TRBV6-5,TRBJ2-3,many,TGTGCCAGCCAGGGGCAGCTTAGCACAGATACGCAGTATTTT,CASQGQLSTDTQYF
-,TRBV27,TRBJ2-3,many,TGTGCCAGCAGTTTGTCGCCCACTCTTACAGATACGCAGTATTTT,CASSLSPTLTDTQYF
-,TRBV19,TRBJ1-3,-,TGTGCCAGTAGTGCGGACTGGAGCTCTGGAAACACCATATATTTT,CASSADWSSGNTIYF
TRBD1,TRBV19,TRBJ2-7,medium-sized,TGTGCCAGTAGTAGGGTTGGACAGGCCTACGAGCAGTACTTC,CASSRVGQAYEQYF
TRBD1,TRBV7-9,TRBJ2-7,few,TGTGCCAGCAGCTCCTATGGGACAGGAGTCGACGAGCAGTACTTC,CASSSYGTGVDEQYF
-,TRBV6-5,TRBJ1-1,few,TGTGCCAGCAGCCCTACCCAGACTGAAGCTTTCTTT,CASSPTQTEAFF
-,TRBV29-1,TRBJ1-5,-,TGCAGCGTTACAGAGGCCAGCAATCAGCCCCAGCATTTT,CSVTEASNQPQHF
-,TRBV18,TRBJ2-7,many,TGTGCCAGCTCACCAGTCGGAGATAGAGACTACGAGCAGTACTTC,CASSPVGDRDYEQYF
-,TRBV12-3/TRBV12-4,TRBJ1-2,-,TGTGCCAGCAGTCCGGGACAATCTAATGGCTACACCTTC,CASSPGQSNGYTF
TRBD2,TRBV5-1,TRBJ2-3,-,TGCGCCAGCAGCTTGACTAGCGGGCTCACAGATACGCAGTATTTT,CASSLTSGLTDTQYF
TRBD2,TRBV7-2,TRBJ2-2,-,TGTGCCAGCACCGCCAGGGGAAACTCCGCGGGGGGGCCGGGCGGGGAGCTGTTTTTT,CASTARGNSAGGPGGELFF
-,TRBV18,TRBJ2-1,many,TGTGCCAGCTCACCGGCTCGGCTATCCTACAATGAGCAGTTCTTC,CASSPARLSYNEQFF
-,TRBV6-1,TRBJ1-3,few,TGTGCCAGCAGTGAAGGACAGCCCAACACCATATATTTT,CASSEGQPNTIYF
-,TRBV12-3/TRBV12-4,TRBJ2-5,few,TGTGCCAGCAGCTACGAGGAGACCCAGTACTTC,CASSYEETQYF
TRBD2,TRBV12-3/TRBV12-4,TRBJ2-5,many,TGTGCCAGCAGTTTAGATCTAGCGGGAGGGCTGGAGACCCAGTACTTC,CASSLDLAGGLETQYF
-,TRBV6-5,TRBJ1-1,-,TGTGCCAGCACCGATAGGGGACGCCGTGAAGCTTTCTTT,CASTDRGRREAFF
TRBD1,TRBV27,TRBJ1-2,-,TGTGCCAGCAGCAGACAGGGTAGTGCGAACTATGGCTACACCTTC,CASSRQGSANYGYTF
-,TRBV9,TRBJ1-6,-,TGTGCCAGCAGCGCAGGGTCCCTCAATTCACCCCTCCACTTT,CASSAGSLNSPLHF
-,TRBV12-3/TRBV12-4,TRBJ1-3,-,TGTGCCAGCGGATCGGCAGGGGTCGGAAACACCATATATTTT,CASGSAGVGNTIYF
-,TRBV6-1,TRBJ2-1,few,TGTGCCAGCAGTGCCGGACAGTTTTTTAATGAGCAGTTCTTC,CASSAGQFFNEQFF
-,TRBV29-1,TRBJ2-5,medium-sized,TGCAGCGTTGACGCGGGCAGGCCGAAAAGGGAGACCCAGTACTTC,CSVDAGRPKRETQYF
-,TRBV7-6,TRBJ2-3,many,TGTGCCAGCTCTCCGAGGGGCACAGATACGCAGTATTTT,CASSPRGTDTQYF
TRBD2,TRBV6-6,TRBJ2-5,-,TGTGCCAGCAGGGGCGGGGGGGCAGGGAGATGGGAGACCCAGTACTTC,CASRGGGAGRWETQYF
-,TRBV19,TRBJ1-1,many,TGTGCCAGTAGCAGCCGGCGAGACCGGGGAGGTGAAGCTTTCTTT,CASSSRRDRGGEAFF
-,TRBV6-2/TRBV6-3,TRBJ1-5,-,TGTGCCAGCACCCGTCCAAGTGTACGGCCCGGAGATCAGCCCCAGCATTTT,CASTRPSVRPGDQPQHF
-,TRBV19,TRBJ2-7,medium-sized,TGTGCCAGTAGTATTCGGGACACAACCTACGAGCAGTACTTC,CASSIRDTTYEQYF
-,TRBV18,TRBJ2-5,many,TGTGCCAGCCGGCCCGGAGGAGGGTACCAAGAGACCCAGTACTTC,CASRPGGGYQETQYF
-,TRBV18,TRBJ1-1,-,TGTGCCAGCTCACTGAGTGGGGACACTGAAGCTTTCTTT,CASSLSGDTEAFF
-,TRBV12-3/TRBV12-4,TRBJ1-1,-,TGTGCCAGCAGTACCCGGGGCAACATGAACACTGAAGCTTTCTTT,CASSTRGNMNTEAFF
TRBD2,TRBV6-1,TRBJ2-2,medium-sized,TGTGCCAGTCAGCGGGAGGGGGTGGACACCGGGGAGCTGTTTTTT,CASQREGVDTGELFF
-,TRBV6-2/TRBV6-3,TRBJ2-1,many,TGTGCCAGCAGTCCACGGATACCCTACAATGAGCAGTTCTTC,CASSPRIPYNEQFF
-,TRBV7-3,TRBJ2-6,-,TGTGCCAGCAGCTCTGGGGCCAACGTCCTGACTTTC,CASSSGANVLTF
TRBD1,TRBV20-1,TRBJ2-2,-,TGCAGTGCTAGAGTAGGAGCAGGGGGAAACACCGGGGAGCTGTTTTTT,CSARVGAGGNTGELFF
-,TRBV6-1,TRBJ2-6,many,TGTGCCAGCAGTGAAGCCGTCCTGACTTTC,CASSEAVLTF
-,TRBV12-3/TRBV12-4,TRBJ1-3,-,TGTGCCAGCAGTCCGACGGGGGTCGGAAACACCATATATTTT,CASSPTGVGNTIYF
-,TRBV5-4,TRBJ1-1,few,TGTGCCAGCAGCGTAGGGGACACTGAAGCTTTCTTT,CASSVGDTEAFF
-,TRBV5-1,TRBJ1-5,-,TGCGCCAGCAGCTTGGAGGCAGGGAGGGATCAGCCCCAGCATTTT,CASSLEAGRDQPQHF
-,TRBV7-2,TRBJ1-6,-,TGTGCCAGCAGCCCGGGGGCAGGCGGGTCACCCCTCCACTTT,CASSPGAGGSPLHF
-,TRBV18,TRBJ1-5,-,TGTGCCAGCTCACGGGGGATCGGCAATCAGCCCCAGCATTTT,CASSRGIGNQPQHF
-,TRBV29-1,TRBJ2-2,medium-sized,TGCAGCGTGACCGGGACCGGGCCCCCCGGGGAGCTGTTTTTT,CSVTGTGPPGELFF